The T cell receptor beta chain under discussion was sequenced for a study of CD8+ T cells in alopecia areata. Sequencing templates came from extracted RNA that was reverse transcribed into cDNA. Sequenced by immunoSEQ multiplex PCR; TCRdb stores in-frame clones only, minus some. The sample records some 150,000 clones, around 62% being singletons. Findings and caveats of the study: Normal scalp showed lower clonality than lesional scalp, especially alopecia totalis/universalis. Possibly as an HLA-related effect, TCR sharing across patients appeared less clear than in mice. Scalp samples also yield sequences from resident alphabeta T cells of normal skin.

Both CD4+ and CD8+ T cells were separated by sorting PBMCs. Turning to this clone: Its target is unknown.

The trim removed 4 bases at V and 3 bases at J, leaving 2 bases unmatched. CDR3 size: 15 residues. Germline V CDR1 and CDR2: MNHNY, SVGAGI (reference sequence). The sequence was collected from a human donor in good health. The specimen was CD8+ T cells sorted from blood. J is TRBJ2-3 and V is TRBV6-6; 12 nucleotides align to TRBD2. CDR3 DNA: TGTGCCAGCAGTTTGACTAGCGGGAGTACAGATACGCAGTATTTT. Amino acids: CASSLTSGSTDTQYF.